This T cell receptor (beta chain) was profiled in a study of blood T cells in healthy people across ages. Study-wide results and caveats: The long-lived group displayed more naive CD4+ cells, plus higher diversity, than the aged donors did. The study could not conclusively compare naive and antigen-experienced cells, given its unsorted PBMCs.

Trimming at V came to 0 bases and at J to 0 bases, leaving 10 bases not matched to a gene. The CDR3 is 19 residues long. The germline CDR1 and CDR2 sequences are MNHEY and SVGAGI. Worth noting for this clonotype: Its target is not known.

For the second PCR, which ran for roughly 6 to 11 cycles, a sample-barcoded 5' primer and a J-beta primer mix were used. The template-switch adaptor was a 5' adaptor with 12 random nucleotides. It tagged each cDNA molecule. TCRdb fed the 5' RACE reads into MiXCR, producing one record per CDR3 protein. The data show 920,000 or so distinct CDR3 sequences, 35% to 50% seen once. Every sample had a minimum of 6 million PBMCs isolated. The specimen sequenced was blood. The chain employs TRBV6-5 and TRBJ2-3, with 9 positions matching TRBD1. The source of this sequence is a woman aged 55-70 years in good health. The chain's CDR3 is CASSYSTPGQGKSTDTQYF. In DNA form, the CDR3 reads TGTGCCAGCAGTTACTCGACCCCTGGACAGGGGAAGAGCACAGATACGCAGTATTTT.